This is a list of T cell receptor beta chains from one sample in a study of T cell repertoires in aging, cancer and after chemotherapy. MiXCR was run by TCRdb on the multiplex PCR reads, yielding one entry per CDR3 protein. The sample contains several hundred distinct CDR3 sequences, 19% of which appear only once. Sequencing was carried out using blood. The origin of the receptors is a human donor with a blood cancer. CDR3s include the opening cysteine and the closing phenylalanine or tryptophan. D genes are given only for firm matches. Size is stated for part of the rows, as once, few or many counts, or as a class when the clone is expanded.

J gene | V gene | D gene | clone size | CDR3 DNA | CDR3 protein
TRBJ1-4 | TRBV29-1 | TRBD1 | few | TGCAGCGTCGGGGGGACAGGGGGCACTAATGAAAAACTGTTTTTT | CSVGGTGGTNEKLFF
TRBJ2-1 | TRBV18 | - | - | TGTGCCAGCTCACCCCCCACAGCGTCTACGAATGAGCAGTTCTTC | CASSPPTASTNEQFF
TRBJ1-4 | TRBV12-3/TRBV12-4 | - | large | TGTGCCAGCAGTTTTGGACACGCCAATGAAAAACTGTTTTTT | CASSFGHANEKLFF
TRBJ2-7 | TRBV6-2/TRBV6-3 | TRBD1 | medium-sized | TGTGCCAGCAGCTCCGGGACAGGCTACGAGCAGTACTTC | CASSSGTGYEQYF
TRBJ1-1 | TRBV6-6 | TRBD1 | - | TGTGCCAGCAGCAGACAGGGGTACACTGAAGCTTTCTTT | CASSRQGYTEAFF
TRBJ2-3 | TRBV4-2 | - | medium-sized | TGTGCCAGCAGACCTGACCATCCTAGCACAGATACGCAGTATTTT | CASRPDHPSTDTQYF
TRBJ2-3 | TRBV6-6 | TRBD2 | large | TGTGCCAGCAGTTACCCGGGACTAGCGGGAGCCTCAGATACGCAGTATTTT | CASSYPGLAGASDTQYF
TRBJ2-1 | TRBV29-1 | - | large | TGCAGCGTTGAAGAACTCCCGGGAGAGCAGTTCTTC | CSVEELPGEQFF
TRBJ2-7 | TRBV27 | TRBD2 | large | TGTGCCAGCAGTTTTGATGGGGCGGGGGGGCCCCTCGGGCAGTACTTC | CASSFDGAGGPLGQYF
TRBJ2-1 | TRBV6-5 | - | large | TGTGCCAGCAGTTACTCCGGGGGGCGAGAGAATGAGCAGTTCTTC | CASSYSGGRENEQFF
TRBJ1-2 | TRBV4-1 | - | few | TGCGCCAGCAGCCCTATGGGTAGTCGGGTGAGCTATGGCTACACCTTC | CASSPMGSRVSYGYTF
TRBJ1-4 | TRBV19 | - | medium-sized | TGTGCCAGTAGTATCGGTTTGGGGACTAATGAAAAACTGTTTTTT | CASSIGLGTNEKLFF
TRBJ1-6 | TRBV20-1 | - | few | TGCAGTGCTGCCGGACGAAGCTATTCACCCCTCCACTTT | CSAAGRSYSPLHF
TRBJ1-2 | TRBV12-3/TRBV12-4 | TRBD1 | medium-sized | TGTGCCAGCAGCTTACAGGGGAAAGGTGGTGGCTACACCTTC | CASSLQGKGGGYTF
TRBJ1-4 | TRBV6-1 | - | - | TGTGCCAGCAGCCGGGGGGATTCAACTAATGAAAAACTGTTTTTT | CASSRGDSTNEKLFF
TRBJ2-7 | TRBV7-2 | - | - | TGTGCCAGCAGACCCCCTGGAGTTCCCGAGCAGTACTTC | CASRPPGVPEQYF
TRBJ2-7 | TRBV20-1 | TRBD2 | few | TGCAGTGCGGGGACTAGCTATTCCTACGAGCAGTACTTC | CSAGTSYSYEQYF
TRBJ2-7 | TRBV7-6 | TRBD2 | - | TGTGCCAGCAGCTTAGCGGCTAGCGGGGGCTCCTCCTACGAGCAGTACTTC | CASSLAASGGSSYEQYF
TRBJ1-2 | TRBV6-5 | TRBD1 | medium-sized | TGTGCCAGCGGGACAGCTGATCTCTATGGCTACACCTTC | CASGTADLYGYTF
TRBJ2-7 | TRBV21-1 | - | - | TGTGCCAGCAGCAAAGACGAGGCAGGGGTAGGGTACGAGCAGTACTTC | CASSKDEAGVGYEQYF
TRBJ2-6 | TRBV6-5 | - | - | TGTGCCAGCAGTTACGGGGACCTTGGGGCCAACGTCCTGACTTTC | CASSYGDLGANVLTF
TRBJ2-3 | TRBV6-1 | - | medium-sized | TGTGCCACCTCCACAGATACGCAGTATTTT | CATSTDTQYF
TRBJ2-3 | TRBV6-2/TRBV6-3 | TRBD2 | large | TGTGCCAGCAGTCTGAACCCTAGCGGATACACAGATACGCAGTATTTT | CASSLNPSGYTDTQYF
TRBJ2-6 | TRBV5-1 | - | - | TGCGCCAGCAGCTCAAGGGGGGCCAACGTCCTGACTTTC | CASSSRGANVLTF
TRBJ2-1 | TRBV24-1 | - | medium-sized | TGTGCCACCAGCCATTGGGCAGGGGAGGGCAATGAGCAGTTCTTC | CATSHWAGEGNEQFF
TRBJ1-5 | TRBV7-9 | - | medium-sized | TGTGCCAGCAGCTTAGACGTACAGCCCCAGCATTTT | CASSLDVQPQHF
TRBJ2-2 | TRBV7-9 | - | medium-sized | TGTGCCAGCAGCTTATCCGGGGGAGGCACCGGGGAGCTGTTTTTT | CASSLSGGGTGELFF
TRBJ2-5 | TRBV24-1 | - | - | TGTGCCACCAGTGATTTCTCAGCGGGCCAAGAGACCCAGTACTTC | CATSDFSAGQETQYF
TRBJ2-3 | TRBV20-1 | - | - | TGCAGTGTGAGACGAGGGCTTGTCACAGATACGCAGTATTTT | CSVRRGLVTDTQYF
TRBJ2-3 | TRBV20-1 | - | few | TGCAGTGCTTTAGGACTATCATACACAGATACGCAGTATTTT | CSALGLSYTDTQYF
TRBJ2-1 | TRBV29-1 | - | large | TGCAGCGTCGGGGGGACAGATTCAGTAAGATCCTACAATGAGCAGTTCTTC | CSVGGTDSVRSYNEQFF
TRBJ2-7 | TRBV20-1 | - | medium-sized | TGCAGTGCCCGAGGGTGGGATCCCTACGAGCAGTACTTC | CSARGWDPYEQYF
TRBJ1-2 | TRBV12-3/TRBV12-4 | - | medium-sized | TGTGCCAGCAGAACGGGAGAGGTCTATGGCTACACCTTC | CASRTGEVYGYTF
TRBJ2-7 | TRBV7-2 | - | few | TGTGCCAGCAGCCGCGCCACTGTCGCCTACGAGCAGTACTTC | CASSRATVAYEQYF
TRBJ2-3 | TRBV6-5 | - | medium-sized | TGTGCCAGCAGTCCAACCTACCCTGTCACAGATACGCAGTATTTT | CASSPTYPVTDTQYF
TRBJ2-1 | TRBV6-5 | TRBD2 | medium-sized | TGTGCCTCCACGGGGGGGCCCTTCAATGAGCAGTTCTTC | CASTGGPFNEQFF
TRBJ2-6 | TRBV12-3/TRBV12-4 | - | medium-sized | TGTGCCAGCAGTTTGGGGGTTTTATCTGGGGCCAACGTCCTGACTTTC | CASSLGVLSGANVLTF
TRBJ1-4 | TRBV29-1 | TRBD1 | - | TGCAGTGCTTCACGGACAGGGGGCACTAATGAAAAACTGTTTTTT | CSASRTGGTNEKLFF
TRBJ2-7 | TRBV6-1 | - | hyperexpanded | TGTGCCATCCGAGGCCTGAGCTCCTACGAGCAGTACTTC | CAIRGLSSYEQYF
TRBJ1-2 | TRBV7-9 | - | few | TGTGCCAGCAGCCGAACCAACTATGGCTACACCTTC | CASSRTNYGYTF
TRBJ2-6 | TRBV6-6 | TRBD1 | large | TGTGCCAGCAGTTACGCGCCTGGGACAGGGACCCGCTCTGGGGCCAACGTCCTGACTTTC | CASSYAPGTGTRSGANVLTF
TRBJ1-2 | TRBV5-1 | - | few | TGCGCCAGCAGCTTGGGAGGGACGGCTAACTATGGCTACACCTTC | CASSLGGTANYGYTF
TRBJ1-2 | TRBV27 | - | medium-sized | TGTGCCAGCAGTTTATTGCCTAGTGGGGATGGCTACACCTTC | CASSLLPSGDGYTF
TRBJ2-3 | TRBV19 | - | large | TGTGCCAGTAGTTTTACCGGGCCCACAGATACGCAGTATTTT | CASSFTGPTDTQYF
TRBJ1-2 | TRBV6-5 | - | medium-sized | TGTGCCAGCAGTAAACCTTCCCCGGGTCACGGTGCCCTAAAAGGCTATGGCTACACCTTC | CASSKPSPGHGALKGYGYTF
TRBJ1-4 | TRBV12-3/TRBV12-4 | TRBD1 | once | TGTGCCAGCAGTTCCACCGGGACAGGGGGCACTAATGAAAAACTGTTTTTT | CASSSTGTGGTNEKLFF
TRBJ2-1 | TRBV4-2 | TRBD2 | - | TGTGCCAGCAGCCAAGAGAGACTAGCGAGCAATGAGCAGTTCTTC | CASSQERLASNEQFF
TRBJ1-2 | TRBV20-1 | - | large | TGCAGTGCCACTGGGTACTATGGCTACACCTTC | CSATGYYGYTF
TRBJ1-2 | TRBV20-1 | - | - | TGCAGTGCTAGGGCCCCACCAGACCTCTCCAGGGAGCCGTGGGCCAACTATGGCTACACCTTC | CSARAPPDLSREPWANYGYTF
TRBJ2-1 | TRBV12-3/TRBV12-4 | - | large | TGTGCCAGCAGCCTGTCTAGCATTGAGCAGTTCTTC | CASSLSSIEQFF
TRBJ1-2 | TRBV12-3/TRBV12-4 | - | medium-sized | TGTGCCAGCACTACCTATGGGGGAGGAGGGGTTTTTGGCTACACCTTC | CASTTYGGGGVFGYTF
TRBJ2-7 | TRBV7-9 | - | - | TGTGCCAGCAGCTCCAGGGGTGGAGGGTACAATCAGCAGTACTTC | CASSSRGGGYNQQYF
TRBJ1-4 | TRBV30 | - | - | TGTGCCTGGAGTGTAGGAGGGGCCAGCCGGGGTGAAAAACTGTTTTTT | CAWSVGGASRGEKLFF